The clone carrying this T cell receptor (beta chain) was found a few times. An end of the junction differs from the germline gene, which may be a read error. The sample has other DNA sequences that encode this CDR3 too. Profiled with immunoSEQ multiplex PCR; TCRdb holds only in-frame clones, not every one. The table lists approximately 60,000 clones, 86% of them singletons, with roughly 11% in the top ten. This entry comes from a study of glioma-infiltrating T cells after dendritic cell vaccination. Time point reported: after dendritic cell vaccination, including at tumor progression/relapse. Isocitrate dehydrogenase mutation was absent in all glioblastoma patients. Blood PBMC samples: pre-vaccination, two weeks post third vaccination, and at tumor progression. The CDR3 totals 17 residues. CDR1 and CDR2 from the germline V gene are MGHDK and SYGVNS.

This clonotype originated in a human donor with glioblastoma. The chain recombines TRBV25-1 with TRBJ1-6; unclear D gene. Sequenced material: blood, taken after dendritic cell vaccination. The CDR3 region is CASSWQFIFPQNSPLHF. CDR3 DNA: TGTGCCAGCAGTTGGCAGTTTATCTTCCCCCAGAATTCCCCCCTCCACTTT. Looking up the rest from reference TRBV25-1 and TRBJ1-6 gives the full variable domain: EADIYQTPRYLVIGTGKKITLECSQTMGHDKMYWYQQDPGMELHLIHYSYGVNSTEKGDLSSESTVSRIRTEHFPLTLESARPSHTSQYLCASSWQFIFPQNSPLHFGNGTRLTVT.